One sample yielded the 5 T cell receptor beta chains listed below, sequenced in a study of graft-versus-host responses after intestinal transplantation (dated by TCRdb to the early 2020s). To prepare the library, the immunoSEQ multiplex PCR assay was applied. This immuneACCESS table, as held by TCRdb, lists in-frame sequences with V and J called but not all clones. Of the missing ones, under half trace to an unresolved V gene in checked studies; the others have no known cause. The sample table lists 90,000 to 150,000 clones, about 95% of them with a count of one. Over 2.5% of the sample is held by the ten biggest clonotypes. Interpreted using the paper, the time point label stands for: cells obtained before transplantation from donor or recipient. For these receptors, no antigen is known. This specimen consisted of unstimulated CD8+ T cells sorted from spleen or lymph node cells, obtained before intestinal transplant. The receptors stem from a human donor who received an intestinal transplant.

This chain connects TRBV6-1 to TRBJ2-6, with D uncertain. This CDR3 has 15 amino acids. The V gene lost 5 bases and the J gene lost 4 bases, with 12 bases spanning the gap. Germline values: CDR1 MNHNS, CDR2 SASEGT. This CDR3 reads CASSLDEGGANVLTF. CDR3 DNA sequence: TGTGCCAGCAGTCTAGACGAAGGGGGGGCCAACGTCCTGACTTTC.

J is TRBJ2-2 and V is TRBV25-1; D ambiguous. CDR1 MGHDK and CDR2 SYGVNS come from the germline V gene. The CDR3 has 14 amino acids. V was pared by 5 bases and J by 0 bases, with 7 bases between. The CDR3 nucleotides read TGTGCCAGCAGTATATGGACGAACACCGGGGAGCTGTTTTTT. Translation: CASSIWTNTGELFF.

In its sample, this clone was seen once. This rearrangement joins TRBV28 to TRBJ2-3, with a possible D match to TRBD1 (6 bases). This CDR3 has 16 amino acids. Germline lookup yields CDR1 MDHEN and CDR2 SYDVKM. With 5 bases removed from V and 2 bases from J, the gap between germline ends came to 17 bases. CDR3 coding DNA: TGTGCCAGCAGTCTATTCATAGGGGACAACACAGATACGCAGTATTTT. This sequence encodes CASSLFIGDNTDTQYF.

Written as DNA, the CDR3 is TGTGCCAGCAGCTTGTGGGAGCGGAGCTCCTACGAGCAGTACTTC. The encoded protein is CASSLWERSSYEQYF. The rearrangement links TRBV5-6 to TRBJ2-7; tentatively, D is TRBD2 (5 bases). CDR3 length equals 15 residues. V shed 1 base and J shed 0 bases, with 11 bases lying between them. The V gene's germline CDR1 is SGHDT and CDR2 YYEEEE.

The chain couples TRBV6-5 to TRBJ2-7; TRBD2 is a possible D gene (5 bases). The CDR3 runs to 14 residues. The germline V gene has CDR1 MNHEY and CDR2 SVGAGI. Deletions cut 8 bases from V and 3 bases from J, with 17 bases between. The CDR3 coding sequence is TGTGCCAGCTCCGATTTGGTTGGGAGCTACGAGCAGTACTTC. Translating it yields CASSDLVGSYEQYF.